This TCR beta chain emerged from a study of blood T cells in healthy people across ages. This clonotype was detected a few times. This CDR3 is built from 15 residues. V shed 2 bases and J shed 4 bases, with 14 bases lying between them. Germline loops: CDR1 SEHNR, CDR2 FQNEAQ (reference sequence). A sample-barcoded 5' primer and a J-beta primer mix were used in a second PCR of roughly 6 to 11 cycles. TCRdb re-called the 5' RACE reads through MiXCR, storing one row per CDR3 protein. The table includes roughly 1,300,000 distinct CDR3 sequences, 59% detected once. Sequenced sample: blood. The rearrangement uses TRBV7-9 and TRBJ1-1; tentative D call: TRBD1 (5 bases). This TCR came from a man between 18 and 29 years old in good health. The CDR3 protein is CASSLLSGRSTEAFF. The CDR3 DNA follows: TGTGCCAGCAGCTTACTATCAGGGAGGAGCACTGAAGCTTTCTTT.